One and the same sample provided the 21 T cell receptor beta chains below, sequenced in a study of OX40 agonist ivuxolimab in advanced cancers. Produced via immunoSEQ multiplex PCR; TCRdb's table is partial and in-frame only. Of more than 45,000 clones listed, around nine tenths are singletons. Sample: CD4+ or CD8+ T cells sorted from blood, taken in a trial of the OX40 agonist ivuxolimab. The receptors were gathered from an adult with an advanced solid tumor such as melanoma, head and neck, liver or kidney cancer.

The chain is built from TRBV28 and TRBJ2-7; 9 positions agree with TRBD2. The CDR3 length is 13 residues. In germline, CDR1 is MDHEN, CDR2 SYDVKM. V dropped 9 bases and J dropped 4; count of bases not matched to a gene: 7. The CDR3 sequence: CASIDSGRYEQYF. The CDR3 bases are TGTGCCAGTATTGATAGCGGGAGATACGAGCAGTACTTC.

The rearrangement links TRBV19 to TRBJ2-2; D not certain. The V and J ends lost 4 bases and 7 bases respectively, with 7 bases between them. Germline values: CDR1 LNHDA, CDR2 SQIVND (reference sequence). The CDR3 has 12 amino acids. The CDR3 is CASSTPYGELFF. The CDR3 DNA is TGTGCCAGTAGTACCCCTTACGGGGAGCTGTTTTTT.

The CDR3 here is CASSLSPADTGELFF. In nucleotides, the CDR3 is TGTGCCAGCAGCTTATCCCCAGCTGACACCGGGGAGCTGTTTTTT. The genes are TRBV7-3 and TRBJ2-2; D gene uncertain. Deletions cut 2 bases from V and 3 bases from J, with 10 bases between. Germline CDR1 is SGHTA and CDR2 is FQGTGA. The CDR3 runs 15 residues.

J is TRBJ2-7 and V is TRBV9; D may match TRBD1 or TRBD2 (5 bases each). Trimming stripped 4 bases from V and 6 bases from J, with 23 bases between. Germline CDR1 is SGDLS and CDR2 is YYNGEE. This CDR3 comprises 16 residues. CDR3 DNA sequence: TGTGCCAGCAGCTCCCATCCAAAGGGACCCTCGGCCGAGCAGTACTTC. Amino acids: CASSSHPKGPSAEQYF.

Here the CDR3 reads CASSSSGTGELFF. In DNA form, the CDR3 reads TGTGCCAGCAGCTCCTCTGGAACCGGGGAGCTGTTTTTT. The V call is TRBV7-3, the J call TRBJ2-2; D unclear. Germline CDR1 SGHTA, CDR2 FQGTGA. The CDR3 contains 13 residues. V shed 4 bases and J shed 5 bases, with 8 bases lying between them.

This rearrangement joins TRBV19 to TRBJ2-7; no clear D. CDR1 and CDR2 (germline): LNHDA, SQIVND (reference sequence). Trimming removed 0 bases from V and 0 bases from J, with 12 bases in between. There are 16 residues in the CDR3. The CDR3 loop is CASSIDKGPSSYEQYF. CDR3 DNA: TGTGCCAGTAGTATAGATAAAGGACCAAGCTCCTACGAGCAGTACTTC.

The chain recombines TRBV5-4 with TRBJ2-5; 7 bases line up with TRBD2. This CDR3 is 15 amino acids long. Germline V CDR1 and CDR2: SGHNT, YYREEE (reference sequence). After removal of 1 base from V and 1 base from J, the junction contained 4 bases not matched to a gene. Here the CDR3 reads CASSLNPSGQETQYF. The CDR3, as DNA: TGTGCCAGCAGCTTGAATCCTAGCGGCCAAGAGACCCAGTACTTC.

The chain links TRBV9 to TRBJ2-1; 8 bases are shared with TRBD1. The V segment lost 3 bases and the J segment 6 bases; nucleotides outside the gene matches: 11. From germline, CDR1 is SGDLS and CDR2 YYNGEE. The CDR3 has 16 amino acids. The CDR3 is CASSETGQGNLNEQFF. The DNA for the CDR3 is TGTGCCAGCAGCGAGACCGGACAGGGTAATCTCAATGAGCAGTTCTTC.

V is TRBV7-2 and J is TRBJ2-1; weak D call: TRBD1 (6 bases). Looked up from germline, CDR1 is SGHTA and CDR2 is FQGNSA. Trimming removed 3 bases at V and 7 bases at J, with 16 bases between. This CDR3 is built from 15 residues. DNA of the CDR3: TGTGCCAGCAGCTTTTTAGGGGGTGTCGGGAATGAGCAGTTCTTC. This encodes CASSFLGGVGNEQFF. Supplemented by reference TRBV7-2 and TRBJ2-1, the full variable domain reads GAGVSQSPSNKVTEKGKDVELRCDPISGHTALYWYRQSLGQGLEFLIYFQGNSAPDKSGLPSDRFSAERTGGSVSTLTIQRTQQEDSAVYLCASSFLGGVGNEQFFGPGTRLTVL.

This clone has just one count. The V call is TRBV27, the J call TRBJ2-1; a possible D gene is TRBD2 (6 bases). V lost 1 base and J lost 3, with 10 bases in between. Germline V gene data show CDR1 as MNHEY and CDR2 as SMNVEV (reference sequence). The length of the CDR3 is 15 residues. The CDR3 DNA is TGTGCCAGCAGTTTATGGGAGGCCTTCTACAATGAGCAGTTCTTC. This gives the protein CASSLWEAFYNEQFF.

This clone was recorded a few times. V and J are TRBV2 and TRBJ1-1; tentatively, D is TRBD1 (5 bases). V shed 7 bases and J shed 1 base, with 13 bases lying between them. CDR1 is SNHLY, CDR2 FYNNEI, per germline. The CDR3 spans 14 residues. The CDR3 reads CASTRWGGNTEAFF. The CDR3, as DNA: TGTGCCAGCACCCGGTGGGGGGGGAACACTGAAGCTTTCTTT.

This clone was seen a few times. This sequence joins TRBV25-1 and TRBJ1-1, with D possibly TRBD1 on 5 matching bases. Germline-derived CDR1 and CDR2 are MGHDK and SYGVNS. The CDR3 sequence is 11 residues long. V was shortened by 6 bases and J by 10 bases, with 12 bases between the two germline ends. CDR3 amino acids: CASRDTVGAFF. The CDR3 DNA reads TGTGCCAGCAGGGACACGGTGGGAGCTTTCTTT.

V gene TRBV6-1 combines with J gene TRBJ2-5, with unresolved D. This CDR3 is built from 15 residues. The germline V gene encodes CDR1 MNHNS and CDR2 SASEGT. Between the trimmed V and J ends, which lost 2 bases and 0 bases, there was a span of 10 bases. CDR3 DNA: TGTGCCAGCAGTGAAACGAAGGGCCACCAAGAGACCCAGTACTTC. Its translation: CASSETKGHQETQYF.

V is TRBV7-3 and J is TRBJ2-1; a possible D gene is TRBD1 (5 bases). The CDR3 extends over 15 amino acids. V dropped 5 bases and J dropped 8 bases, with 19 bases sitting between them. Germline V gene data show CDR1 as SGHTA and CDR2 as FQGTGA. This chain's CDR3 is CASSQDRPRSDEQFF. CDR3 nucleotides: TGTGCCAGCAGCCAAGACAGACCTCGGTCGGATGAGCAGTTCTTC.

The chain links TRBV6-6 to TRBJ2-3; D is uncertain. Germline CDR1 and CDR2: MNHNY and SVGAGI (reference sequence). The CDR3 consists of 14 residues. V was pared by 0 bases and J by 2 bases, with 6 bases between. For the CDR3, the DNA is TGTGCCAGCAGTTACTCCCAACACACAGATACGCAGTATTTT. Translating it yields CASSYSQHTDTQYF.

The V gene is TRBV7-2, the J gene TRBJ2-5; D is possibly TRBD2 (6 bases). This CDR3 region has 17 residues. V was shortened by 2 bases and J by 5 bases, with 21 bases between the two germline ends. Per germline, CDR1 SGHTA and CDR2 FQGNSA. The CDR3 loop is CASSLLVYGDSGETQYF. CDR3 sequence (DNA): TGTGCCAGCAGCTTACTGGTTTACGGGGACTCAGGGGAGACCCAGTACTTC.

The CDR3, as DNA: TGTGCCAGCAGCTTAGGAGGACAGGGAGGCACCGGGGAGCTGTTTTTT. Translating it yields CASSLGGQGGTGELFF. The V and J genes are TRBV7-2 and TRBJ2-2; 8 positions agree with TRBD1. With V trimmed by 1 base and J by 4 bases, 5 bases remained unmatched. CDR1 SGHTA and CDR2 FQGNSA come from the germline V gene. The CDR3 contains 16 residues.

V usage is TRBV30 and J usage is TRBJ1-2; D gene ambiguous. This CDR3 is 12 amino acids long. The V end lost 5 bases, the J end lost 2 bases, and 9 bases lay between the germline ends. Germline V gene lookup returns CDR1 GTSNPN and CDR2 SVGIG (reference sequence). CDR3 DNA sequence: TGTGCCTGGGTACCGGAGAACTATGGCTACACCTTC. This translates into CAWVPENYGYTF.

This rearrangement joins TRBV5-8 to TRBJ1-5, with D unresolved. This CDR3 has 15 amino acids. The V and J ends lost 2 bases and 4 bases respectively, with 13 bases between them. Germline V gene data show CDR1 as SGHTS and CDR2 as YDEGEE. The CDR3 here is CASSFVPAGNQPQHF. The CDR3 DNA follows: TGTGCCAGCAGCTTTGTCCCGGCGGGGAATCAGCCCCAGCATTTT.

This clone was recorded once. The J gene is TRBJ2-1, the V gene TRBV6-4, with D possibly being TRBD1 (6 bases). V dropped 4 bases and J dropped 4 bases, with 17 bases sitting between them. The CDR3 totals 16 residues. CDR1 is MRHNA, CDR2 SNTAGT, per germline. CDR3 region: CASSAHRAETYNEQFF. CDR3 in DNA: TGTGCCAGCAGTGCACACAGGGCCGAAACTTACAATGAGCAGTTCTTC.

The J gene is TRBJ2-3, the V gene TRBV29-1; D is perhaps TRBD2 (6 bases). The CDR3 runs 10 residues. CDR1 is SQVTM and CDR2 is ANQGSEA in the germline V gene. V was pared by 7 bases and J by 5 bases, with 7 bases between. This CDR3 reads CSGEVDTQYF. CDR3 nucleotides: TGCAGCGGGGAGGTAGATACGCAGTATTTT.